This entry lists 13 T cell receptor beta chains sequenced from one sample in a study of T cell responses to AZD1222 COVID-19 vaccine. Profiled with immunoSEQ multiplex PCR; TCRdb holds only in-frame clones, not every one. The sample holds 55,000 to 65,000 clones; around three quarters are singletons and the top ten take approximately 3.5%. This specimen was peripheral blood, taken 28 days after the second AZD1222 dose. These TCRs come from an adult who received the AZD1222 COVID-19 vaccine.

This clone was found a few times. The J gene is TRBJ2-5, the V gene TRBV5-1, with 10 nucleotides matching TRBD2. J lost 0 bases, V lost 1 base, and 3 bases had no gene match. The CDR3 totals 16 residues. Germline V CDR1 and CDR2: SGHRS, YFSETQ. CDR3 region: CASSLYLAGDQETQYF. In nucleotides, the CDR3 is TGCGCCAGCAGCTTGTACCTAGCGGGGGACCAAGAGACCCAGTACTTC.

The rearrangement links TRBV7-9 to TRBJ2-6; 7 bases agree with TRBD1. Trimming cost V 4 bases and J 2 bases; bases outside gene matches: 2. This CDR3 spans 15 amino acids. CDR1 and CDR2 from the germline V gene are SEHNR and FQNEAQ (reference sequence). The CDR3 spells CASSSQGAGANVLTF. The CDR3, as DNA: TGTGCCAGCAGCTCTCAGGGGGCTGGGGCCAACGTCCTGACTTTC.

This clone is medium-sized within its sample. The chain joins TRBV12-5 to TRBJ1-6; 8 nucleotides agree with TRBD1. With 2 bases clipped from V and 6 bases from J, the junction kept 15 bases outside the gene matches. Germline CDR1 is LGHNT and CDR2 is FRNRAP. The CDR3 consists of 19 residues. DNA for the CDR3: TGTGCTAGTGGTTTGTCCCCCAGGGGGCTTTCAGTGGGTAATTCACCCCTCCACTTT. Protein: CASGLSPRGLSVGNSPLHF.

This rearrangement joins TRBV28 to TRBJ1-5; D gene unclear. CDR1 is MDHEN and CDR2 is SYDVKM in the germline V gene. The V gene lost 4 bases and the J gene lost 2 bases, with 9 bases spanning the gap. The CDR3 extends over 14 amino acids. The CDR3 bases are TGTGCCAGCAGTTGGAATTGGGGCAATCAGCCCCAGCATTTT. Translating gives CASSWNWGNQPQHF. Supplemented by reference TRBV28 and TRBJ1-5, the full variable domain reads DVKVTQSSRYLVKRTGEKVFLECVQDMDHENMFWYRQDPGLGLRLIYFSYDVKMKEKGDIPEGYSVSREKKERFSLILESASTNQTSMYLCASSWNWGNQPQHFGDGTRLSIL.

This rearrangement joins TRBV2 to TRBJ1-5, with D unresolved. V shed 6 bases and J shed 3 bases, with 12 bases lying between them. CDR1 and CDR2 (germline): SNHLY, FYNNEI. The CDR3 is 14 residues long. The CDR3 sequence is CASSLGRNNQPQHF. CDR3 DNA: TGTGCCAGCAGCCTAGGACGGAACAATCAGCCCCAGCATTTT.

The chain employs TRBV10-1 and TRBJ1-1, with 7 positions matching TRBD1. Germline loops: CDR1 WNHNN, CDR2 SYGVQD (reference sequence). Trimming cost V 4 bases and J 8 bases; bases outside gene matches: 10. The length of the CDR3 is 14 residues. The chain's CDR3 is CASSALRDSLEAFF. CDR3 DNA: TGCGCCAGCAGTGCCCTGCGGGACAGTTTGGAAGCTTTCTTT.

This chain joins TRBV29-1 and TRBJ2-3, with D tentatively TRBD1 (6 bases). Between the trimmed V and J ends, which lost 7 bases and 1 base, there was a span of 18 bases. The CDR3 is 15 residues long. Germline V CDR1 and CDR2: SQVTM, ANQGSEA. The CDR3 region has the DNA TGCAGCGCCGCCCTAGAGGGGGTCGGCACAGATACGCAGTATTTT. Protein product: CSAALEGVGTDTQYF.

A single count supports this clone. The chain carries TRBV7-9 and TRBJ1-5; no firm D call. CDR3 length: 15 amino acids. V lost 5 bases, J lost 4 bases, and 15 bases lay in between. CDR1 is SEHNR and CDR2 is FQNEAQ in the germline V gene (reference sequence). The DNA for the CDR3 is TGTGCCAGCAGCGCGCAAGAGGGCCCAAATCAGCCCCAGCATTTT. This sequence encodes CASSAQEGPNQPQHF.

The genes are TRBV5-6 and TRBJ2-5, with D possibly matching TRBD2 (5 bases). Between the trimmed V and J ends, which lost 2 bases and 5 bases, there was a span of 7 bases. The V gene's germline CDR1 is SGHDT and CDR2 YYEEEE. The CDR3 loop spans 12 amino acids. CDR3 sequence reads: CASSFSEETQYF. CDR3 bases: TGTGCCAGCAGCTTTAGCGAGGAGACCCAGTACTTC. The variable domain in full, with the rest retrieved from reference TRBV5-6 and TRBJ2-5, is DAGVTQSPTHLIKTRGQQVTLRCSPKSGHDTVSWYQQALGQGPQFIFQYYEEEERQRGNFPDRFSGHQFPNYSSELNVNALLLGDSALYLCASSFSEETQYFGPGTRLLVL.

The chain joins TRBV6-5 to TRBJ1-4, with D perhaps matching TRBD1 (6 bases). CDR1 and CDR2 (germline): MNHEY, SVGAGI. The length of the CDR3 is 15 residues. Trimming cost V 2 bases and J 8 bases, with 15 bases left between them. The DNA of the CDR3 is TGTGCCAGCAGTTACACGGCGGGGGACATGGAAAAACTGTTTTTT. Translated, it gives CASSYTAGDMEKLFF.

This rearrangement joins TRBV7-2 to TRBJ2-3; 10 nucleotides line up with TRBD2. The CDR3 extends over 18 amino acids. Germline CDR1 SGHTA, CDR2 FQGNSA. V shed 4 bases and J 3 bases; nucleotides not matched to a gene: 13. Here the CDR3 DNA reads TGTGCCAGCAGCTCGGGACTAGCGTTCCCACGTGGTACAGATACGCAGTATTTT. This codes for CASSSGLAFPRGTDTQYF.

This clone was counted between two and nine times. The V and J genes are TRBV19 and TRBJ1-2; D is uncertain. The CDR3 consists of 13 residues. CDR1 and CDR2 (germline): LNHDA, SQIVND (reference sequence). The V end was cut by 7 bases, the J end by 6 bases, with 15 bases between. DNA of the CDR3: TGTGCCAGTAACGATCGTCGGGCAGATGGCTACACCTTC. This gives the protein CASNDRRADGYTF.

Regarding this clone: Additional DNA sequences in this sample encode the identical CDR3. The chain employs TRBV28 and TRBJ2-7, with D maybe TRBD2 (6 bases). The germline V and J ends were trimmed by 7 bases and 2 bases, with 12 bases remaining between them. This CDR3 is 13 amino acids long. Germline CDR1 MDHEN, CDR2 SYDVKM. CDR3 amino acids: CASTPGGAYEQYF. The CDR3 DNA reads as TGTGCCAGCACCCCCGGGGGAGCCTACGAGCAGTACTTC.